Only a few counts were recorded for the clone carrying this T cell receptor beta chain. Assay: immunoSEQ multiplex PCR; the TCRdb copy retains only in-frame clones and omits some. The sample records around 180,000 clones, around 77% being singletons. This entry comes from a study of blood T cell repertoires in COVID-19. Sequenced input: peripheral blood. This sequence originates from a man between 65 and 85 years old with active or convalescent COVID-19.

In nucleotides, the CDR3 is TGTGCCAGCGCTGGGACAGGCGCTGTGAACACTGAAGCTTTCTTT. Protein: CASAGTGAVNTEAFF. The chain links TRBV6-6 to TRBJ1-1, with 8 nucleotides matching TRBD1. V trimming: 8 bases; J trimming: 0 bases; junction bases outside the gene matches: 8. CDR1 and CDR2 from the germline V gene are MNHNY and SVGAGI (reference sequence). CDR3 length: 15 residues.